This TCR beta chain comes out of a study of T cell responses to AZD1222 COVID-19 vaccine. V was pared by 1 base and J by 2 bases, with 6 bases of the junction left unmatched. Germline values: CDR1 SGHRS, CDR2 YFSETQ. This CDR3 region has 17 residues. The protocol was immunoSEQ multiplex PCR, while the TCRdb copy is restricted to in-frame clones and leaves out a portion. The table records some 150,000 clones, about 93% of them present only once. The sample consisted of peripheral blood, taken on day 0 of AZD1222 vaccination. The clonotype originates from an adult in good health. V gene TRBV5-1 combines with J gene TRBJ2-1; 10 bases match TRBD2. The CDR3 DNA is TGCGCCAGCAGCTTGAGTGAACTAGCGGGAACCTACAATGAGCAGTTCTTC. It is translated as CASSLSELAGTYNEQFF.